This T cell receptor beta chain is drawn from a study of T cell responses to AZD1222 COVID-19 vaccine. TCRdb keeps only in-frame clones here, not all; method: immunoSEQ multiplex PCR. The sample yields roughly 81,000 clones, approximately 88% seen once. V was clipped by 4 bases and J by 2 bases, with 6 bases between them. There are 11 residues in the CDR3. From germline, CDR1 is DFQATT and CDR2 SNEGSKA (reference sequence). J is TRBJ2-7 and V is TRBV20-1; D is uncertain. The TCR sequence derives from an adult in good health. This material consisted of peripheral blood, taken on day 0 of AZD1222 vaccination. CDR3 DNA: TGCAGTGCTAAGGGCGCCTACGAGCAGTACTTC. It specifies CSAKGAYEQYF.